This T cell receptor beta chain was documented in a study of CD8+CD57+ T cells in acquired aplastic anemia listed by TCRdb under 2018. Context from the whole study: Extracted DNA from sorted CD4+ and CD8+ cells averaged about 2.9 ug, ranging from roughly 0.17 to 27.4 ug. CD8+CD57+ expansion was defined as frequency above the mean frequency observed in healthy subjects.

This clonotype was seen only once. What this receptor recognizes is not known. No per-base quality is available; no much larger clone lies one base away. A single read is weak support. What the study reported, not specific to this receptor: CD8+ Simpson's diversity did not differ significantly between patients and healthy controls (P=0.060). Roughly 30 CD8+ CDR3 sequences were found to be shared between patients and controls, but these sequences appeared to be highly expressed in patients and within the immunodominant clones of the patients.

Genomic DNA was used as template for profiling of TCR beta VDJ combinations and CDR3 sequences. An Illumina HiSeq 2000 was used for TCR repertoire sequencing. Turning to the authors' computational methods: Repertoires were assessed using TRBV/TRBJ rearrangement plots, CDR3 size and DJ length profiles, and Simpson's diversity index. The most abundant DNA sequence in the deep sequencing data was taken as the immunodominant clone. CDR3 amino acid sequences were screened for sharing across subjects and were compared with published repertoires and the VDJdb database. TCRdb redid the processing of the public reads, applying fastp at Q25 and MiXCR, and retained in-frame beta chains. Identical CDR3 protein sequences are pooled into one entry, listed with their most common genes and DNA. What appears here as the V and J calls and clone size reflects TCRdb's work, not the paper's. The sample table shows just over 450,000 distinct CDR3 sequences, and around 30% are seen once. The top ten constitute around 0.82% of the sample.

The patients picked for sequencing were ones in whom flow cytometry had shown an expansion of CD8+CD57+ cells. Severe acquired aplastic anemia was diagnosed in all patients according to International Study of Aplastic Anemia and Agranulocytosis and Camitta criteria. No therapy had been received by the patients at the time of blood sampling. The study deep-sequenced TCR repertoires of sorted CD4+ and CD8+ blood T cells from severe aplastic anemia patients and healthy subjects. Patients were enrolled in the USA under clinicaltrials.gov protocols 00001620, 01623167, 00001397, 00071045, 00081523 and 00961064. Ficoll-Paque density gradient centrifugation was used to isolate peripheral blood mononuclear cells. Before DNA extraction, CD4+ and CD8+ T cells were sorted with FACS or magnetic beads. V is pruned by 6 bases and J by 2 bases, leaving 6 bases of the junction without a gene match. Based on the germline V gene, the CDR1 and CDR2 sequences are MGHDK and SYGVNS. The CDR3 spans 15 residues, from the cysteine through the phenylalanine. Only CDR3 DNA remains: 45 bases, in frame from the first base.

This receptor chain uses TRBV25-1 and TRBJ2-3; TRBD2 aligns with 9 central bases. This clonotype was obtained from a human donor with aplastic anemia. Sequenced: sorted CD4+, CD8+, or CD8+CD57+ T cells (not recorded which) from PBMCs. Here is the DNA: TGTGCCAGCAGATCTCCGGGACTAGCCACAGATACGCAGTATTTT. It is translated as CASRSPGLATDTQYF.